Listed below are T cell receptor beta chains from one sample, sequenced in a study of shared clonotypes between healthy human individuals. The table came from immunoSEQ multiplex PCR; TCRdb's copy has only in-frame clones and leaves some out. The sample contains about a million clones, around three quarters of which appear only once. Sequencing input: memory CD4+ T cells from PBMCs. Every receptor here comes from a man aged 18 to 29 in good health. Some clones in this sample may be carry-over from other donors' samples. CDR3s include the opening cysteine and the closing phenylalanine or tryptophan. A D gene is named only where the DNA matches it firmly. Clone size is given for some rows only: seen once, a few or many times, or a class if the clone is expanded.

TRBV5-5	-	TRBJ2-4	-	CASSLGGGASQGNIQYF	TGTGCCAGCAGCTTGGGTGGCGGGGCTAGCCAAGGAAACATTCAGTACTTC
TRBV28	-	TRBJ1-5	-	CASTGRGLGPQHF	TGTGCCAGTACCGGGCGGGGTTTAGGTCCCCAGCATTTT
TRBV19	-	TRBJ2-3	-	CASKDGTSTDTQYF	TGTGCCAGTAAGGACGGGACTAGCACAGATACGCAGTATTTT
TRBV5-1	-	TRBJ1-3	-	CASSSNSGNTIYF	TGCGCCAGCAGCTCAAACAGTGGAAACACCATATATTTT
TRBV2	-	TRBJ1-2	-	CASSDSTREGYTF	TGTGCCAGCTCAGACTCCACCAGAGAGGGCTACACCTTC
TRBV6-5	-	TRBJ2-1	-	CASSASRGRNEQFF	TGTGCCAGCAGCGCTTCCAGGGGTAGGAATGAGCAGTTCTTC
TRBV11-3	-	TRBJ2-7	-	CASSQKGGAEQYF	TGTGCCAGCAGCCAAAAAGGGGGAGCCGAGCAGTACTTC
TRBV4-2	TRBD1	TRBJ2-7	-	CASSRLTGDYEQYF	TGTGCCAGCAGCCGGCTAACAGGGGACTACGAGCAGTACTTC
TRBV7-8	TRBD1	TRBJ1-4	-	CASSSAGTGKGLFF	TGTGCCAGCAGCTCCGCCGGGACAGGCAAAGGGCTGTTTTTT
TRBV2	TRBD1	TRBJ1-2	-	CASSARTGRRAGYTF	TGTGCCAGCAGTGCGCGGACAGGTAGAAGGGCTGGCTACACCTTC
TRBV6-5	TRBD2	TRBJ2-1	-	CASSYDSSGHNEQFF	TGTGCCAGCAGTTACGATTCTAGCGGACATAATGAGCAGTTCTTC
TRBV29-1	-	TRBJ2-5	-	CSVGIHAETQYF	TGCAGCGTGGGGATCCATGCGGAGACCCAGTACTTC
TRBV29-1	TRBD1	TRBJ1-2	-	CSVEGGQGAGIYGYTF	TGCAGCGTTGAAGGAGGACAGGGGGCCGGGATCTATGGCTACACCTTC
TRBV28	-	TRBJ1-2	-	CASGPIQANYGYTF	TGTGCCAGCGGTCCCATACAGGCTAACTATGGCTACACCTTC
TRBV18	-	TRBJ2-7	-	CASSPPHRDKQYF	TGTGCCAGCTCACCACCCCACAGGGACAAGCAGTACTTC
TRBV28	TRBD1	TRBJ1-2	-	CASSPTGQAFNYGYTF	TGTGCCAGCAGTCCGACCGGACAGGCCTTTAACTATGGCTACACCTTC
TRBV6-1	TRBD2	TRBJ2-3	-	CASSEPLAADTDTQYF	TGTGCCAGCAGTGAACCCCTAGCGGCTGACACAGATACGCAGTATTTT
TRBV2	TRBD1	TRBJ2-7	-	CASRDRGLSYEQYF	TGTGCCAGCCGCGACAGGGGCCTTTCCTACGAGCAGTACTTC
TRBV11-3	TRBD1	TRBJ2-1	-	CASSLGGTGGEQFF	TGTGCCAGCAGCTTAGGGGGGACAGGGGGTGAGCAGTTCTTC
TRBV19	-	TRBJ2-7	many	CASSGSYLYEQYF	TGTGCCAGTAGCGGGAGTTACCTCTACGAGCAGTACTTC
TRBV7-2	TRBD1	TRBJ2-5	few	CASSFNRGQETQYF	TGTGCCAGCAGCTTCAACAGGGGCCAAGAGACCCAGTACTTC
TRBV28	-	TRBJ2-7	-	CASSQSGVEQYF	TGTGCCAGCAGCCAGTCCGGGGTCGAGCAGTACTTC
TRBV6-6	-	TRBJ2-7	-	CASSRDISYEQYF	TGTGCCAGCAGCCGGGACATATCTTACGAGCAGTACTTC
TRBV6-1	-	TRBJ1-4	few	CASSDRLGEKLFF	TGTGCCAGCAGTGATCGCTTGGGGGAAAAACTGTTTTTT
TRBV2	-	TRBJ2-6	-	CASRVGLVSGANVLTF	TGTGCCAGCAGGGTCGGATTAGTGTCTGGGGCCAACGTCCTGACTTTC
TRBV30	-	TRBJ2-5	-	CAWSGGETQYF	TGTGCCTGGTCAGGGGGGGAGACCCAGTACTTC
TRBV6-1	TRBD1	TRBJ2-7	-	CASSPRQGALGEQYF	TGTGCCAGCAGTCCCCGTCAGGGGGCCCTCGGCGAGCAGTACTTC
TRBV9	-	TRBJ1-1	-	CASSADGVNTEAFF	TGTGCCAGCAGCGCGGACGGGGTGAACACTGAAGCTTTCTTT
TRBV28	-	TRBJ1-2	-	CASSLGISYGYTF	TGTGCCAGCAGTTTGGGTATCTCCTATGGCTACACCTTC
TRBV10-3	-	TRBJ2-7	-	CAISAMRSEQYF	TGTGCCATCAGTGCGATGAGGTCCGAGCAGTACTTC
TRBV6-6	-	TRBJ1-5	few	CASTRGGGYQPQHF	TGTGCCAGCACTCGAGGGGGGGGCTATCAGCCCCAGCATTTT
TRBV7-2	TRBD2	TRBJ2-7	-	CASSFSSGSGEQYF	TGTGCCAGCAGCTTCTCTAGCGGGTCGGGGGAGCAGTACTTC
TRBV25-1	-	TRBJ1-1	-	CASTWHTTEAFF	TGTGCCAGCACCTGGCATACCACTGAAGCTTTCTTT
TRBV6-4	-	TRBJ2-7	few	CASPSGLPLYEQYF	TGTGCCAGCCCAAGCGGCTTACCACTTTACGAGCAGTACTTC
TRBV6-1	-	TRBJ1-2	-	CASSVRGENGYTF	TGTGCCAGCAGTGTACGGGGGGAAAATGGCTACACCTTC
TRBV4-1	TRBD2	TRBJ2-2	-	CASSTTSDTGELFF	TGCGCCAGCAGCACCACTAGCGACACCGGGGAGCTGTTTTTT
TRBV18	-	TRBJ1-1	-	CASSPDRLNTEAFF	TGTGCCAGCTCCCCGGACCGCCTGAACACTGAAGCTTTCTTT
TRBV6-6	-	TRBJ1-2	-	CASKARDNYGYTF	TGTGCCAGCAAGGCCAGGGATAACTATGGCTACACCTTC
TRBV30	-	TRBJ2-5	-	CAWSVQVLRQETQYF	TGTGCCTGGAGTGTACAAGTCTTACGCCAAGAGACCCAGTACTTC
TRBV5-1	TRBD2	TRBJ2-1	-	CASSFASGRAYNEQFF	TGCGCCAGCAGCTTCGCCAGCGGGAGGGCGTACAATGAGCAGTTCTTC
TRBV27	-	TRBJ2-5	-	CASSLVPGVETQYF	TGTGCCAGCAGTTTAGTCCCAGGCGTAGAGACCCAGTACTTC
TRBV5-1	-	TRBJ2-1	-	CASSLVSSSYNEQFF	TGCGCCAGCAGCTTAGTTAGCAGCTCCTACAATGAGCAGTTCTTC
TRBV18	TRBD2	TRBJ2-3	-	CASSPREGTDTQYF	TGTGCCAGCTCACCCCGGGAGGGTACAGATACGCAGTATTTT
TRBV7-6	TRBD1	TRBJ1-5	-	CASSFGQGWNNQPQHF	TGTGCCAGCAGCTTCGGACAGGGTTGGAACAATCAGCCCCAGCATTTT
TRBV6-1	TRBD2	TRBJ2-1	-	CASSDVGLAVNEQFF	TGTGCCAGCAGTGATGTTGGACTAGCGGTAAATGAGCAGTTCTTC
TRBV4-3	-	TRBJ1-2	-	CASSQENRPYYGYTF	TGCGCCAGCAGCCAAGAAAACAGGCCTTACTATGGCTACACCTTC
TRBV5-1	-	TRBJ2-5	-	CASSLSPQETQYF	TGCGCCAGCAGCTTAAGCCCTCAGGAGACCCAGTACTTC